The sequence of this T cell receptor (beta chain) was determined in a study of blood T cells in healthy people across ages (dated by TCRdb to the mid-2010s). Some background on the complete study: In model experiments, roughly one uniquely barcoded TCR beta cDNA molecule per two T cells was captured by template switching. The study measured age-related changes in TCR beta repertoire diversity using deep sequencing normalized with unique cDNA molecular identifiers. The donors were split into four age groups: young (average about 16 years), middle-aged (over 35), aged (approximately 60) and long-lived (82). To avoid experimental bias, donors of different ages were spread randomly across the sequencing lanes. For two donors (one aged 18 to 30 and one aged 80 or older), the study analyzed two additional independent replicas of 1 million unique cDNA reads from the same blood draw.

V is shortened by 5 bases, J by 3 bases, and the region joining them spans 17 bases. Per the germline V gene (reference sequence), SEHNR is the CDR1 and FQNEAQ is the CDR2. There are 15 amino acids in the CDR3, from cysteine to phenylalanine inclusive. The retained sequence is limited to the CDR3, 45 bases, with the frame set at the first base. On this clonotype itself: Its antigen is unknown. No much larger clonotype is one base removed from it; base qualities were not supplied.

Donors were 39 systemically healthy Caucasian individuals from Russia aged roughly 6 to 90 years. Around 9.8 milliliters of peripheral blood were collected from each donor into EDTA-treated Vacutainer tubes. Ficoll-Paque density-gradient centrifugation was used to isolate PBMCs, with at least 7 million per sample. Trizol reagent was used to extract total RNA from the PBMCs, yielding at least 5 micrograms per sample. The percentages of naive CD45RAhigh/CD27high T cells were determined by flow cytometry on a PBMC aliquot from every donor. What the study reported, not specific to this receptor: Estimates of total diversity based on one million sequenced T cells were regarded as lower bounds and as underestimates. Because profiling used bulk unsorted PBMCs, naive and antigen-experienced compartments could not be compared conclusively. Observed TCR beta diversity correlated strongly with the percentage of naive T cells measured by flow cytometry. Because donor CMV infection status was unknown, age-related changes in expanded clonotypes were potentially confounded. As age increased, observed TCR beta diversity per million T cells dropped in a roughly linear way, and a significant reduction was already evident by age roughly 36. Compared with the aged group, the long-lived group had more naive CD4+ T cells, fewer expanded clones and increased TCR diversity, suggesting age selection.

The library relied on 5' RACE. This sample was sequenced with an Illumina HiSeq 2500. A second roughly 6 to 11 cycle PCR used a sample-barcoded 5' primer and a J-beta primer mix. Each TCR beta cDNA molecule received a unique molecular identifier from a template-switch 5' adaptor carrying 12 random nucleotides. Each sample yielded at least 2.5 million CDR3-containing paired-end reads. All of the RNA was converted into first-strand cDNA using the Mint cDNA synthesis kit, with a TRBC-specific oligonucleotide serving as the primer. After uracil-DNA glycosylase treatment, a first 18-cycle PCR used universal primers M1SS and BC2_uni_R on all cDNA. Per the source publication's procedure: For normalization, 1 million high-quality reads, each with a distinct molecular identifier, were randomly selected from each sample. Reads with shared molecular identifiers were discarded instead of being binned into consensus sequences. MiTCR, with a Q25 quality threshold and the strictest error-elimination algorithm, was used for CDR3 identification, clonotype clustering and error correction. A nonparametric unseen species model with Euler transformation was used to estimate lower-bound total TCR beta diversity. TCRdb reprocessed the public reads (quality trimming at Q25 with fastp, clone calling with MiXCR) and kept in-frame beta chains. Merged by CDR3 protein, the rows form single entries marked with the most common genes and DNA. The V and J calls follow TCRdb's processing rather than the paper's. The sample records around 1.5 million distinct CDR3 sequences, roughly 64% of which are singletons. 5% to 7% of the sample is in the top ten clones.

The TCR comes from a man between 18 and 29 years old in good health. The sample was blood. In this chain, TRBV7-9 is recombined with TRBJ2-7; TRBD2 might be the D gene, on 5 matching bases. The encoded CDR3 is CASSLPLGRDYEQYF. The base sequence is TGTGCCAGCAGCCTTCCCCTCGGACGGGACTACGAGCAGTACTTC.